The entry that follows covers one T cell receptor beta chain sequence. Its matching antigen is unknown. The sample originates from a study of cytomegalovirus exposure and HLA in healthy donors. As for the study in general: An early release of data contained roughly 90 million unique TCRs, which came from HLA-typed donors. Study-wide findings and caveats: A previous analysis found most TCR beta V segments productive roughly 87% or roughly 30% of the time. Listed as cytomegalovirus-associated were 164 TCR beta chains.

In the PCR, 60 Vbeta and 13 Jbeta primers were used. Assay: immunoSEQ multiplex PCR; the TCRdb copy retains only in-frame clones and omits some. The data show 90,000 or so clones, with 60% to 80% seen just once and roughly 5.5% held by the top ten. This CDR3 is built from 11 residues. V lost 4 bases and J lost 5, with 6 bases in between. Germline CDR1 is SGHRS and CDR2 is YFSETQ. Sequencing was done on a sample of PBMCs. This clonotype originated in a female donor in good health and CMV-seronegative. The chain recombines TRBV5-1 with TRBJ2-5; a weak D match, TRBD2 (6 bases). The CDR3: CASSGGETQYF. CDR3 DNA sequence: TGCGCCAGCAGCGGGGGGGAGACCCAGTACTTC. The entire variable domain, with the rest obtained from reference TRBV5-1 and TRBJ2-5, is as follows: KAGVTQTPRYLIKTRGQQVTLSCSPISGHRSVSWYQQTPGQGLQFLFEYFSETQRNKGNFPGRFSGRQFSNSRSEMNVSTLELGDSALYLCASSGGETQYFGPGTRLLVL.